A selection of T cell receptor beta chains follows, all from one sample in a study of T and B cells in COVID-19 patients. TCRdb itself ran the multiplex PCR reads through MiXCR, one entry per CDR3 protein. This table has around 5,000 distinct CDR3 sequences, less than 30% appearing once. Sequenced input: blood. The receptors originated from a human donor with active COVID-19. Both conserved end residues are part of each CDR3. The D gene is left open where the match is weak. The size of a clone is reported for some rows only, either as once, few or many, or as a class for expanded clones.

J gene | D gene | V gene | clone size | CDR3 DNA | CDR3 protein
TRBJ1-5 | TRBD1 | TRBV5-1 | NA | TGCGCCAGCAGCCATACAGGGGCGGGCAATCAGCCCCAGCATTTT | CASSHTGAGNQPQHF
TRBJ2-3 | TRBD1 | TRBV11-2 | NA | TGTGCCAGCAGATTATCTCAGGGACAGCCCACAGATACGCAGTATTTT | CASRLSQGQPTDTQYF
TRBJ2-1 | TRBD2 | TRBV11-2 | NA | TGTGCCAGCAGCTTAGCTGCCGGGACTAGGTATAATGAGCAGTTCTTC | CASSLAAGTRYNEQFF
TRBJ2-3 | NA | TRBV20-1 | NA | TGCAGTGCTAGAGTAGCGGAGCTCACAGATACGCAGTATTTT | CSARVAELTDTQYF
TRBJ2-2 | NA | TRBV4-2 | NA | TGTGCCAGCAGCCACTCCCCCCGAGAGAACACCGGGGAGCTGTTTTTT | CASSHSPRENTGELFF
TRBJ1-6 | NA | TRBV5-4 | medium-sized | TGTGCCAGCAGCTTGGTGGACTCACCCCTCCACTTT | CASSLVDSPLHF
TRBJ1-1 | NA | TRBV18 | NA | TGTGCCAGCTCACTCCCGGCCCCACCTGGGCTCACTGAAGCTTTCTTT | CASSLPAPPGLTEAFF
TRBJ2-5 | NA | TRBV18 | few | TGTGCCAGCTCACCAGGCAATTTAGAGACCCAGTACTTC | CASSPGNLETQYF
TRBJ1-4 | NA | TRBV18 | NA | TGTGCCAGCTCATCGGTCGTTTCTAATGAAAAACTGTTTTTT | CASSSVVSNEKLFF
TRBJ2-3 | NA | TRBV5-6 | medium-sized | TGTGCCAGCAGCTTTAGGGTAGGGACAGATACGCAGTATTTT | CASSFRVGTDTQYF
TRBJ2-7 | NA | TRBV15 | medium-sized | TGTGCCACCAGCAGAGCCGGGCAGGGCTCATCCTACGAGCAGTACTTC | CATSRAGQGSSYEQYF
TRBJ2-7 | TRBD1 | TRBV4-3 | NA | TGCGCCAGCAGCCGCGAGCGGACAGGGGGCGCGGATGAGCAGTACTTC | CASSRERTGGADEQYF
TRBJ2-7 | TRBD1 | TRBV6-5 | NA | TGTGCCAGCAGTTACGTCATAGGGACAGGGGGCTACGAGCAGTACTTC | CASSYVIGTGGYEQYF
TRBJ1-4 | NA | TRBV27 | NA | TGTGCCAGCAGAACGGGGACCACCCGGGGTAATGAAAAACTGTTTTTT | CASRTGTTRGNEKLFF
TRBJ2-3 | TRBD2 | TRBV29-1 | large | TGCAGCGTTGATGGGCTAGCGGGAGGGCCCGCAGATACGCAGTATTTT | CSVDGLAGGPADTQYF
TRBJ1-5 | NA | TRBV15 | NA | TGTGCCACCAGCAGAGATTTAAGTCAGCCCCAGCATTTT | CATSRDLSQPQHF
TRBJ2-7 | TRBD1 | TRBV7-2 | few | TGTGCCAGCAACACTTACGGGACAGGGGACTACGAGCAGTACTTC | CASNTYGTGDYEQYF
TRBJ2-7 | TRBD1 | TRBV20-1 | NA | TGCAGTGCTACTTCTTACGAGGGGGCGTACTTAGGCGAGCAGTACTTC | CSATSYEGAYLGEQYF
TRBJ1-1 | NA | TRBV18 | NA | TGTGCCAGCTCACCCGACAGCGTCACTGAAGCTTTCTTT | CASSPDSVTEAFF
TRBJ1-2 | NA | TRBV6-1 | few | TGTGCCAGCAGTGAAGAAAGGATCTATGGCTACACCTTC | CASSEERIYGYTF
TRBJ2-3 | NA | TRBV9 | few | TGTGCCAGCAGCGGAGCAGGCCTAGTGATAGATACGCAGTATTTT | CASSGAGLVIDTQYF
TRBJ2-3 | NA | TRBV20-1 | NA | TGCAGTGCTACAGCTCTTGACAAGCCAGATACAGATACGCAGTATTTT | CSATALDKPDTDTQYF
TRBJ1-5 | NA | TRBV12-3/TRBV12-4 | few | TGTGCCAGCAGTTTGGGGGCAGGGGAGTTTCAGCCCCAGCATTTT | CASSLGAGEFQPQHF
TRBJ2-1 | NA | TRBV13 | medium-sized | TGTGCCAGCAGCTATCAGTCGCCTCCTGTGTACAATGAGCAGTTCTTC | CASSYQSPPVYNEQFF
TRBJ2-3 | TRBD1 | TRBV4-3 | NA | TGCGCCAGCAGCCAATCGACAGGGATGTCGGCAGATACGCAGTATTTT | CASSQSTGMSADTQYF
TRBJ1-2 | NA | TRBV19 | medium-sized | TGTGCCAGTAGTATATCATCGGGACGGTTTGTGGACTATGGCTACACCTTC | CASSISSGRFVDYGYTF
TRBJ2-7 | NA | TRBV30 | NA | TGTGCCTGGAACCGGGGGCCCTACGAGCAGTACTTC | CAWNRGPYEQYF
TRBJ1-2 | TRBD1 | TRBV11-1 | medium-sized | TGTGCCAGCTCTATACAGGGGAATGGCTATGGCTACACCTTC | CASSIQGNGYGYTF
TRBJ2-3 | TRBD1 | TRBV5-1 | few | TGCGCCAGCAGCCCCAGGACAGGGGGCAGGACAGATACGCAGTATTTT | CASSPRTGGRTDTQYF
TRBJ1-6 | TRBD1 | TRBV5-6 | NA | TGTGCCAGCAGCAGACAGGGCTCGAATAATTCACCCCTCCACTTT | CASSRQGSNNSPLHF
TRBJ2-7 | TRBD2 | TRBV18 | medium-sized | TGTGCCAGCTCACCAGCGGCTAGCGGGGTTCTTGGGGAGCAGTACTTC | CASSPAASGVLGEQYF
TRBJ2-3 | NA | TRBV6-1 | medium-sized | TGTGCCAGCTCTGTTTGGTCCGAGGGCGGAGATACGCAGTATTTT | CASSVWSEGGDTQYF
TRBJ2-5 | TRBD2 | TRBV30 | medium-sized | TGTGCCTGGAACGCGGGGGGAGAGACCCAGTACTTC | CAWNAGGETQYF
TRBJ2-7 | NA | TRBV6-2/TRBV6-3 | medium-sized | TGTGCCAGCAGTTACGTGCCCACCTACGAGCAGTACTTC | CASSYVPTYEQYF
TRBJ2-1 | TRBD2 | TRBV5-5 | NA | TGCGCCAGCAGGCTAGCGGGGGATTCGTACAATGAGCAGTTCTTC | CASRLAGDSYNEQFF
TRBJ1-2 | TRBD1 | TRBV7-2 | NA | TGTGCCAGCAGCTTAGTAGAGGGGGCGGGTGGCTACACCTTC | CASSLVEGAGGYTF
TRBJ2-5 | NA | TRBV4-3 | NA | TGCGCCAGCAGCCAAAGGGTTGAGGCGGGGCGTGGAGAGACCCAGTACTTC | CASSQRVEAGRGETQYF
TRBJ2-1 | TRBD1 | TRBV9 | NA | TGTGCCAGCAGCGGGGACAGAATCAATGAGCAGTTCTTC | CASSGDRINEQFF
TRBJ2-1 | NA | TRBV7-2 | NA | TGTGCCAGCAGCTACTACAATGAGCAGTTCTTC | CASSYYNEQFF
TRBJ1-1 | NA | TRBV12-3/TRBV12-4 | NA | TGTGCCAGCAGTTTCACAGGGAGTGAAGCTTTCTTT | CASSFTGSEAFF
TRBJ2-7 | TRBD2 | TRBV7-2 | NA | TGTGCCAGCAGCGATTCCGCCCTAGCGGGGGGGGAGCAGTACTTC | CASSDSALAGGEQYF